The 6 T cell receptor beta chains reported below all come from one sample, sequenced in a study of radiotherapy plus CTLA-4 blockade in lung cancer. The method was immunoSEQ multiplex PCR; TCRdb's version includes in-frame clones alone and lacks a portion of them. The sample gives roughly 50,000 clones, 84% of which show up once; 4% to 5.5% is in the top ten. The specimen was peripheral blood, collected from a patient treated with radiotherapy plus ipilimumab. All receptors come from a human donor with non-small cell lung cancer whose response to radiotherapy plus ipilimumab could not be evaluated.

This chain joins TRBV2 and TRBJ1-1; 7 positions match TRBD1. This CDR3 is 16 amino acids long. CDR1 and CDR2 from the germline V gene are SNHLY and FYNNEI. V gave up 7 bases and J gave up 6 bases; unmatched junction bases: 17. CDR3 sequence reads: CASTPRARQGTSEAFF. The CDR3 bases are TGTGCCAGCACCCCTAGGGCCCGACAGGGAACTTCTGAAGCTTTCTTT.

The rearrangement links TRBV6-1 to TRBJ2-1; 12 bases are a match to TRBD2. Trimming removed 6 bases from V and 5 bases from J; junction bases left unmatched: 5. The germline gives CDR1 MNHNS, CDR2 SASEGT. This CDR3 spans 15 amino acids. The CDR3 region has the DNA TGTGCCAGCAGGAAACTAGCGGGAGGTCACAATGAGCAGTTCTTC. Amino acid sequence: CASRKLAGGHNEQFF.

The chain uses TRBV7-2 and TRBJ2-1; 7 nucleotides agree with TRBD1. Trimming cost V 5 bases and J 0 bases; bases outside gene matches: 4. Germline V lookup: CDR1 SGHTA, CDR2 FQGNSA. This CDR3 contains 15 residues. The CDR3 DNA follows: TGTGCCAGCAGCATCAGGGGGACCTCCTACAATGAGCAGTTCTTC. Protein sequence: CASSIRGTSYNEQFF.

The chain recombines TRBV7-2 with TRBJ2-7, with D unresolved. The CDR3 sequence is 14 residues long. V lost 1 base, J lost 1 base, and 8 bases lay in between. Looked up from germline, CDR1 is SGHTA and CDR2 is FQGNSA. The CDR3 DNA follows: TGTGCCAGCAGCTTAGATGCGGTTTCCTACGAGCAGTACTTC. Amino acids: CASSLDAVSYEQYF.

The chain carries TRBV9 and TRBJ2-3; 11 nucleotides align to TRBD2. Germline V gene data show CDR1 as SGDLS and CDR2 as YYNGEE. This CDR3 spans 16 amino acids. V lost 3 bases, J lost 3 bases, and 6 bases stayed unmatched. The CDR3 region is CASSEDTSGSTDTQYF. As DNA, the CDR3 is TGTGCCAGCAGCGAAGATACTAGCGGGAGTACAGATACGCAGTATTTT.

V is TRBV7-8 and J is TRBJ2-2; the match to TRBD2 covers 12 bases. This CDR3 spans 20 amino acids. CDR1 and CDR2 from the germline V gene are SGHVS and FQNEAQ. The ends lost 1 base at V and 1 base at J; junction bases unmatched: 10. The CDR3 region is CASSLVRTSGTNKNTGELFF. The DNA for the CDR3 is TGTGCCAGCAGCTTAGTAAGGACTAGCGGGACCAATAAGAACACCGGGGAGCTGTTTTTT. Drawing the rest from reference TRBV7-8 and TRBJ2-2, the complete variable domain is GAGVSQSPRYKVAKRGQDVALRCDPISGHVSLFWYQQALGQGPEFLTYFQNEAQLDKSGLPSDRFFAERPEGSVSTLKIQRTQQEDSAVYLCASSLVRTSGTNKNTGELFFGEGSRLTVL.